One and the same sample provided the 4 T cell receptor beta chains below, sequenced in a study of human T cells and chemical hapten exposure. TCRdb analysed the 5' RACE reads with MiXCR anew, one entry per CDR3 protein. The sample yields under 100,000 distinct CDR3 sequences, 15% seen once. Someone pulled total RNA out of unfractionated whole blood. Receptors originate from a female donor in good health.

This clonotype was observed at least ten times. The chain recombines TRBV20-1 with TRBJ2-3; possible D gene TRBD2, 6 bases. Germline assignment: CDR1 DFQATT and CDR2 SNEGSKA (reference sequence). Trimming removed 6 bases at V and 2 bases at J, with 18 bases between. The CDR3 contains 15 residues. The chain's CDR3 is CSAKGLTVPTDTQYF. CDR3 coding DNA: TGCAGTGCCAAGGGACTTACAGTACCCACAGATACGCAGTATTTT.

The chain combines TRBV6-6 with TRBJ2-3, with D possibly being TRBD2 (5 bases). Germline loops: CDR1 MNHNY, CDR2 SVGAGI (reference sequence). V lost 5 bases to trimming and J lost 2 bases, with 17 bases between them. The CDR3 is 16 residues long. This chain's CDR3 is CASSPSLAGFTDTQYF. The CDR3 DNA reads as TGTGCCAGCAGTCCCTCTCTAGCCGGATTCACAGATACGCAGTATTTT.

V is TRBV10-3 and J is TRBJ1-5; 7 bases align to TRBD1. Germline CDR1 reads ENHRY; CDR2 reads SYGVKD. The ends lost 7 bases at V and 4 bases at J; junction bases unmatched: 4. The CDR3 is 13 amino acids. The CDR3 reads CAITGGRNQPQHF. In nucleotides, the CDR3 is TGTGCCATCACAGGGGGACGTAATCAGCCCCAGCATTTT.

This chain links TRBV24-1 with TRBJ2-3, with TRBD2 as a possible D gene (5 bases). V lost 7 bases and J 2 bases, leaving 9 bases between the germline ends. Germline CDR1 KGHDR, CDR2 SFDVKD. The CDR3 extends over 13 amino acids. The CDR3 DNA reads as TGTGCCACCAGGGACCGGGACACAGATACGCAGTATTTT. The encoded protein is CATRDRDTDTQYF.